Below, 8 T cell receptor beta chains from the same sample are listed, as sequenced in a study of PD-L1 blockade in urothelial cancer (dated by TCRdb to the late 2010s). The label giving this sample's time point can be read as: pretreatment peripheral blood. The library was prepared using the immunoSEQ multiplex PCR assay. TCRdb limited this immuneACCESS table to in-frame rearrangements with V and J called. A share of clones is missing; checked studies link under half to unresolved V genes, and the rest is unexplained. A total of over 75,000 clones appear in this sample, roughly 90% of them only once. In total, the top ten clones hold roughly 0.99% of the sample. The sample here was PBMCs, taken around atezolizumab (anti-PD-L1) treatment. The origin of the receptors is a woman aged 80 or over with urothelial cancer.

J is TRBJ1-4 and V is TRBV5-8; the D gene is possibly TRBD1 (6 bases). Trimming took off 4 bases at V and 5 bases at J, with 18 bases between the two ends. Germline CDR1 reads SGHTS; CDR2 reads YDEGEE. This CDR3 contains 16 residues. The CDR3 loop reads CASSISWTDSNEKLFF. CDR3 nucleotides: TGTGCCAGCAGCATATCATGGACAGACTCAAATGAAAAACTGTTTTTT.

This clone was seen once. The rearrangement links TRBV18 to TRBJ1-5; 8 nucleotides align to TRBD1. The V gene end was trimmed by 6 bases and the J gene end by 4 bases; junction bases not matched to a gene: 5. This CDR3 contains 14 residues. CDR1 and CDR2 (germline): KGHSH, LQKENI. The CDR3 DNA sequence: TGTGCCAGCTCGCTACAGGGGGGGAATCAGCCCCAGCATTTT. Encoded protein: CASSLQGGNQPQHF.

J is TRBJ1-1 and V is TRBV4-2; D is undetermined. The V end was cut by 1 base, the J end by 1 base, with 7 bases between. Germline CDR1 reads LGHNA; CDR2 reads YNFKEQ. The length of the CDR3 is 14 residues. DNA for the CDR3: TGTGCCAGCAGCCAAGTCGAGGAGAACACTGAAGCTTTCTTT. Amino acid sequence: CASSQVEENTEAFF.

The gene calls are TRBV18 and TRBJ2-7, with 8 bases that match TRBD2. Germline V lookup: CDR1 KGHSH, CDR2 LQKENI. The trim removed 6 bases at V and 6 bases at J, leaving 7 bases unmatched. The CDR3 is made up of 13 amino acids. The CDR3: CASSLGLAGEQYF. The CDR3 nucleotides read TGTGCCAGCTCCCTCGGACTAGCCGGCGAGCAGTACTTC.

This clone was observed a few times. V is TRBV7-9 and J is TRBJ1-5, with no clear D. The CDR3 runs to 14 residues. Trimming removed 5 bases from V and 4 bases from J, with 12 bases in between. Germline CDR1 and CDR2: SEHNR and FQNEAQ (reference sequence). The CDR3 is CASSPLGPNQPQHF. CDR3 sequence (DNA): TGTGCCAGCAGCCCCCTGGGCCCTAATCAGCCCCAGCATTTT.

The chain links TRBV5-4 to TRBJ2-7, with 9 nucleotides matching TRBD1. Germline values: CDR1 SGHNT, CDR2 YYREEE (reference sequence). V gave up 5 bases and J gave up 0 bases; unmatched junction bases: 6. The CDR3 is 15 amino acids. The CDR3 nucleotides are TGTGCCAGCAGTCCTCGACAGGGGGGCTCCTACGAGCAGTACTTC. It encodes CASSPRQGGSYEQYF.

As regards this clone: The same CDR3 is also encoded by other DNA sequences in this sample. The J gene is TRBJ1-1, the V gene TRBV6-1; D is undetermined. CDR3 length: 14 amino acids. Germline V gene data show CDR1 as MNHNS and CDR2 as SASEGT. Deletions cut 1 base from V and 0 bases from J, with 6 bases between. The CDR3 region has the DNA TGTGCCAGCAGTGAAGGCGGGGTGAACACTGAAGCTTTCTTT. It is translated as CASSEGGVNTEAFF.

The CDR3 reads CASSLMSRAGANVLTF. The CDR3 DNA follows: TGTGCCAGCAGCTTAATGTCCAGGGCTGGGGCCAACGTCCTGACTTTC. The chain couples TRBV7-6 to TRBJ2-6; TRBD1 is a possible D gene (5 bases). Trimming left V 2 bases short and J 2 bases short, with 10 bases between. Germline lookup yields CDR1 SGHVS and CDR2 FNYEAQ. This CDR3 has 16 amino acids.